This T cell receptor beta chain came from a study of T cells expressing NK-cell markers. TCRdb reprocessed the 5' RACE reads, keeping one entry per CDR3 protein, no DNA. In all, the sample yields about 410,000 distinct CDR3 sequences. The CDR3 has 15 amino acids. The receptor comes from a woman aged 45-65 years in good health. The J gene is TRBJ1-4, the V gene TRBV12-3 or TRBV12-4; the D gene TCRdb calls, TRBD1, cannot be checked with no DNA. Material for sequencing was blood T cells: a sorted CD56 or NKG2C T cell subset, CD4+ or CD8+ T cells, or bulk PBMC T cells (not recorded which). CDR3 residues: CASSLSGGSNEKLFF.